This T cell receptor beta chain was documented in a study of type 1 regulatory T cells. On the study more broadly: An in vitro protocol generated T-allo10, a Tr1-enriched, alloantigen-specific CD4 T cell product.

Note on this clonotype: What it recognizes is unknown.

CDR3 size: 16 residues. Trimming removed 3 bases from V and 2 bases from J, with 17 bases in between. CDR1 and CDR2 from the germline V gene are MNHEY and SVGAGI. Graft donor-derived T-allo10 cells were described as host-alloantigen-specific, anergic, and alloantigen-specifically suppressive. A single record per CDR3 protein comes from TCRdb applying MiXCR to the reads. The sample has roughly 67,000 distinct CDR3 sequences, 63% seen once. V and J are TRBV6-5 and TRBJ2-7, with D unclear. Sequenced sample: cultured T cells, either the whole culture or a sorted T cell fraction (not recorded which). Subset in this sample: Tr1-enriched cell product generated in vitro against host alloantigens. The TCR comes from a human donor in good health. The CDR3 DNA is TGTGCCAGCAGTTATGGCCGGTTGTCCACTCCCTACGAGCAGTACTTC. Translating it yields CASSYGRLSTPYEQYF.